This T cell receptor (beta chain) was recovered during a study of cytomegalovirus exposure and HLA in healthy donors. Study outcomes and limitations: Highly shared sequence variants in one cluster were likely a sequencing artifact. Rare TCR sequences dominated, though some public TCRs recurred in many donors.

Trimming at V came to 4 bases and at J to 2 bases, leaving 8 bases not matched to a gene. The CDR3 is 16 residues long. Germline loops: CDR1 MGHDK, CDR2 SYGVNS. The PCR contained 60 Vbeta and 13 Jbeta primers. Sequenced by immunoSEQ multiplex PCR; TCRdb stores in-frame clones only, minus some. Altogether about 43,000 clones are present, around 60% being singletons, with the ten largest covering about 12%. This clone was counted between two and nine times. Antigen unknown. This chain links TRBV25-1 with TRBJ2-1; TRBD1 aligns across 7 bases. Specimen: PBMCs. This TCR was recovered from a man in his 60s in good health and CMV-seropositive. The CDR3 nucleotides read TGTGCCAGCAGTGCGGGACGGGACAGTCCCTACAATGAGCAGTTCTTC. This gives the protein CASSAGRDSPYNEQFF.